Here is one T cell receptor (beta chain) with its context. What it binds is unknown. V gave up 6 bases and J gave up 4 bases, with 13 bases separating them. The CDR3 is 14 amino acids. Germline V CDR1 and CDR2: SGHRS, YFSETQ. This record comes from a study of T cells in localized non-small cell lung cancer. Only in-frame clones appear in the TCRdb table, and some are missing; sequencing was by immunoSEQ multiplex PCR. The profile covers 3,200 or so clones, with 25% to 35% appearing a single time and 16% taken by the ten largest. Study conclusions and caveats: Longer overall survival was associated with a higher density of T cells in the blood. A median roughly 57 of the top 100 tumor clones appeared in adjacent lung.

Sequenced here: lung tumor tissue, sampled before any cancer treatment. This receptor was obtained from a man aged 35 to 69 with stage III lung adenocarcinoma. This rearrangement joins TRBV5-1 to TRBJ2-2; possibly TRBD2 for D (6 bases). CDR3 in amino acids: CASTYERVTGELFF. CDR3 sequence (DNA): TGCGCCAGCACATACGAGCGGGTCACCGGGGAGCTGTTTTTT.